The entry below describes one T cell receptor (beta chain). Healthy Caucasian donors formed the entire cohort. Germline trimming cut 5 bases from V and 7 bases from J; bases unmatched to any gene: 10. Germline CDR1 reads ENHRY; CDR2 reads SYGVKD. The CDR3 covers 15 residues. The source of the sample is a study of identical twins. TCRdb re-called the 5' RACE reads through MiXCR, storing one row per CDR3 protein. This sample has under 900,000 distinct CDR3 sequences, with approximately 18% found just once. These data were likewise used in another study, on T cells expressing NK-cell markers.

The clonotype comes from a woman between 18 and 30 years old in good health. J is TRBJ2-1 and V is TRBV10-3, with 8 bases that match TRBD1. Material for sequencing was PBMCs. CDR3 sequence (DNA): TGTGCCATCAGTCCTTTGACAGGGGCAGGGAATGAGCAGTTCTTC. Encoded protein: CAISPLTGAGNEQFF.